This is a list of T cell receptor beta chains from one sample in a study of blood T cell repertoires in COVID-19. Measured with immunoSEQ multiplex PCR; TCRdb has only the in-frame clones, and not every one. Of 250,000 or so clones in the sample, roughly 90% were seen once. The source material was PBMCs or T cells enriched from blood (not recorded which). These receptors were taken from a woman aged 25 to 39 with acute COVID-19. Both conserved end residues are part of each CDR3. The D gene is left open where the match is weak. Clone size, where shown, is once, few, many, or a class for clones that have expanded.

clone_size	cdr3_length	d_call	v_call	j_call	cdr3_nt	cdr3_aa
-	13	-	TRBV29-1	TRBJ2-7	TGCAGCGTTCTCCGGGGTCAAACCTACGAGCAGTACTTC	CSVLRGQTYEQYF
-	15	TRBD1	TRBV11-2	TRBJ2-7	TGTGCCAGCAGCTTAGATGCTGGACAGGGGGTTAAGCAGTACTTC	CASSLDAGQGVKQYF
few	14	-	TRBV27	TRBJ1-4	TGTGCCAGCAGTTTTTCGGGAACTGGTGAAAAACTGTTTTTT	CASSFSGTGEKLFF
once	15	-	TRBV7-6	TRBJ1-3	TGTGCCAGCAGGCCCAGGGATAGCTCTGGAAACACCATATATTTT	CASRPRDSSGNTIYF
-	16	-	TRBV7-8	TRBJ1-4	TGTGCCAGCAGCTTAGGGAGGGGAGGGAGCGGGGAAAAACTGTTTTTT	CASSLGRGGSGEKLFF
once	15	-	TRBV15	TRBJ2-7	TGTGCCACCAGCAGAGATCGACAGAGCTCCTACGAGCAGTACTTC	CATSRDRQSSYEQYF
-	12	-	TRBV2	TRBJ2-1	TGTGCCAGCATCAGGGAGGAGGATGAGCAGTTCTTC	CASIREEDEQFF
-	13	-	TRBV19	TRBJ1-5	TGTGCCAGTAGTTCGGACGGGGATCAGCCCCAGCATTTT	CASSSDGDQPQHF
-	11	-	TRBV29-1	TRBJ2-7	TGCAGCGCATGGACAGCCTACGAGCAGTACTTC	CSAWTAYEQYF
-	14	-	TRBV6-5	TRBJ2-2	TGTGCCAGCAGAGACTCAGAAGTCCGCGGGGAGCTGTTTTTT	CASRDSEVRGELFF
-	12	-	TRBV6-6	TRBJ1-2	TGTGCCAGCAGTGACGACAGTAATGGCTACACCTTC	CASSDDSNGYTF
-	16	TRBD1	TRBV5-1	TRBJ1-2	TGCGCCAGCACTACCGGGACAGGTGGTGTGGGCTATGGCTACACCTTC	CASTTGTGGVGYGYTF
-	15	-	TRBV7-2	TRBJ1-5	TGTGCCAGCAGCTCTTCCTTGACGGAGAATCAGCCCCAGCATTTT	CASSSSLTENQPQHF
-	15	TRBD1	TRBV29-1	TRBJ2-7	TGCAGCGTTCGGCAATCGGGACAGGGACCATACGAGCAGTACTTC	CSVRQSGQGPYEQYF